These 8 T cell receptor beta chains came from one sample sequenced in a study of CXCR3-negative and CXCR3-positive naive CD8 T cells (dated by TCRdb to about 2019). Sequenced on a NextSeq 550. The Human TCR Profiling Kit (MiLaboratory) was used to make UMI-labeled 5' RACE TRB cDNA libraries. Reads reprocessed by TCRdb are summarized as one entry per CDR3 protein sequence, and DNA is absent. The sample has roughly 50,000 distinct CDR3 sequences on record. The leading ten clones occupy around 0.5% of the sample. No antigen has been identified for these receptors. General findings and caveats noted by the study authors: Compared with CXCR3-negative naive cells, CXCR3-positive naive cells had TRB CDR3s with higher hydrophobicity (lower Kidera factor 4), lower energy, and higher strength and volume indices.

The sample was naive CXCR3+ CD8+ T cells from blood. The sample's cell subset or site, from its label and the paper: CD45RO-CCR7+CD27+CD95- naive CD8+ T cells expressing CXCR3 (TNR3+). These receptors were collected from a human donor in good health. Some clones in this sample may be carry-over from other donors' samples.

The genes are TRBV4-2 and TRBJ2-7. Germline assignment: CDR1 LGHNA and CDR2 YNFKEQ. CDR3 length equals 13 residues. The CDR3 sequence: CASSQSGPYEQYF.

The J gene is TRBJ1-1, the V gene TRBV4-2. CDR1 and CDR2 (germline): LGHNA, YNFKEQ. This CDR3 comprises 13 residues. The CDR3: CASSPAGNTEAFF.

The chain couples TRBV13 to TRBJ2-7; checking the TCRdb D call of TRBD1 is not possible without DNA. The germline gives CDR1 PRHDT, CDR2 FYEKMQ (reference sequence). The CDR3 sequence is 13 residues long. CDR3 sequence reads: CASSSPEWGEQYF.

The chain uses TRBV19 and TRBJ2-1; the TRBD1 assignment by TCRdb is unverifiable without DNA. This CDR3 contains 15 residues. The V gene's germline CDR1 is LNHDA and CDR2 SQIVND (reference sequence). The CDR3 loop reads CASWVGGGNYNEQFF.

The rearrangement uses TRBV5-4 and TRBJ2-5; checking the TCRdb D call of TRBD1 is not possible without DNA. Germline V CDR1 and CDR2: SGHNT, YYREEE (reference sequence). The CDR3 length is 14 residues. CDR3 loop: CASEDRGRQETQYF.

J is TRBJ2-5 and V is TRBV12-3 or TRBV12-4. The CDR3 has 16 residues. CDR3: CASSGQRLGYQETQYF.

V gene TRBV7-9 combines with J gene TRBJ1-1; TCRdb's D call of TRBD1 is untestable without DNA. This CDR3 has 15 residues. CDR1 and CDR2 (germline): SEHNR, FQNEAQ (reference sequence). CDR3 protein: CASSFGQTLNTEASF.

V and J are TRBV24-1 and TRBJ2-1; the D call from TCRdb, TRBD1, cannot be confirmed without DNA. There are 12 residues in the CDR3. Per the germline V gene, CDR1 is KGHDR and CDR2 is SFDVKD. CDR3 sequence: CATTGDYNEQFF.